Below, 23 T cell receptor beta chains from the same sample are listed, as sequenced in a study of T cells in Graves' hyperthyroidism and ophthalmopathy. The source material, RNA transcripts, was used to amplify TCR beta CDR3 regions. Researchers ran a first-round RT-PCR on the TCR CDR3 using the HTBI primer set. TCRdb reprocessed the multiplex PCR reads via MiXCR and lists one record per CDR3 protein. The sample lists hundreds of thousands of distinct CDR3 sequences; 14% were seen once. Material for sequencing was blood. These receptors were taken from a woman in her 30s with Graves' hyperthyroidism.

This clonotype was counted a few times. The chain is built from TRBV6-1 and TRBJ2-7, with D unresolved. Between the trimmed V and J ends, which lost 8 bases and 1 base, there was a span of 9 bases. Germline CDR1 reads MNHNS; CDR2 reads SASEGT. The CDR3 spans 12 residues. The CDR3 sequence: CASLSRSYEQYF. The CDR3 DNA follows: TGTGCCAGCTTGAGTCGGTCCTACGAGCAGTACTTC.

This clonotype showed up just once. This may stem from a read error, because a much larger clone lies one nucleotide away. This chain joins TRBV19 and TRBJ1-2, with D unresolved. The V gene's germline CDR1 is LNHDA and CDR2 SQIVND (reference sequence). The CDR3 contains 13 residues. CDR3 DNA sequence: TGTCCCAGTAGATCCTCGAGGTCCGGTGGCTACACCTTC. It specifies CPSRSSRSGGYTF. Full variable domain (outside the CDR3, taken from reference TRBV19 and TRBJ1-2): DGGITQSPKYLFRKEGQNVTLSCEQNLNHDAMYWYRQDPGQGLRLIYYSQIVNDFQKGDIAEGYSVSREKKESFPLTVTSAQKNPTAFYLCPSRSSRSGGYTFGSGTRLTVV.

At least ten counts were recorded for this clonotype. This chain connects TRBV28 to TRBJ1-2; D ambiguous. The CDR3 spans 13 residues. The germline gives CDR1 MDHEN, CDR2 SYDVKM. V lost 3 bases and J lost 8, with 13 bases in between. CDR3 amino acids: CASSFLASSGYTF. The DNA of the CDR3 is TGTGCCAGCAGTTTCTTAGCTTCCTCGGGCTACACCTTC.

There are many counts of this clonotype. The chain employs TRBV6-2 or TRBV6-3 and TRBJ2-1; weak D call: TRBD1 (6 bases). Trimming left V 2 bases short and J 7 bases short, with 9 bases between. This CDR3 spans 13 amino acids. Germline assignment: CDR1 MNHEY and CDR2 SVGEGT. The CDR3 coding sequence is TGTGCCAGCAGTTACCAGGGGATGAATGAGCAGTTCTTC. Its protein product is CASSYQGMNEQFF.

This clonotype was seen only a few times. V is TRBV9 and J is TRBJ2-2; a possible D gene is TRBD1 (6 bases). V was cut by 3 bases and J by 5 bases, with 23 bases left in between. The CDR3 loop spans 18 amino acids. Germline V gene data show CDR1 as SGDLS and CDR2 as YYNGEE. CDR3 sequence (DNA): TGTGCCAGCAGCGCTAGAAAATGGACAGCGGCAATGACCGGGGAGCTGTTTTTT. Its protein is CASSARKWTAAMTGELFF.

This clonotype was recorded many times. This chain connects TRBV24-1 to TRBJ1-2; possible D gene TRBD1, 6 bases. This CDR3 contains 12 residues. CDR1 and CDR2 (germline): KGHDR, SFDVKD. V dropped 9 bases and J dropped 6 bases, with 13 bases sitting between them. DNA for the CDR3: TGTGCCACCTCGGCCGGGGGCGATGGCTACACCTTC. Its protein is CATSAGGDGYTF.

This clonotype was detected a few times. The chain uses TRBV30 and TRBJ2-2; 9 bases line up with TRBD1. The V gene end was trimmed by 5 bases and the J gene end by 4 bases; junction bases not matched to a gene: 8. Germline CDR1 reads GTSNPN; CDR2 reads SVGIG (reference sequence). There are 15 residues in the CDR3. Here the CDR3 DNA reads TGTGCCTGGGCCACAGGGGGCACGGTCACCGGGGAGCTGTTTTTT. Its protein product is CAWATGGTVTGELFF.

This clonotype appeared many times. The chain couples TRBV6-1 to TRBJ2-7, with D possibly being TRBD1 (6 bases). This CDR3 comprises 14 residues. The V gene's germline CDR1 is MNHNS and CDR2 SASEGT. V lost 8 bases and J lost 5, with 19 bases in between. CDR3 sequence reads: CASSPGAGANEQYF. The CDR3 coding sequence is TGTGCCAGCTCCCCTGGGGCAGGGGCCAACGAGCAGTACTTC.

The gene calls are TRBV7-8 and TRBJ2-5, with a weak D call TRBD2 (5 bases). Germline CDR1 and CDR2: SGHVS and FQNEAQ. The CDR3 totals 16 residues. Trimming took 3 bases from V and 5 from J, leaving 19 bases between them. In nucleotides, the CDR3 is TGTGCCAGCAGCTTTAGAGCGAGTCCCGGGATGGAGACCCAGTACTTC. It codes for CASSFRASPGMETQYF.

This clonotype has only a few counts. CDR3 amino acids: CASKGSSGGNEQFF. Here the CDR3 DNA reads TGTGCCAGCAAGGGTAGTAGCGGAGGAAATGAGCAGTTCTTC. This sequence joins TRBV2 and TRBJ2-1; TRBD2 is a possible D gene (6 bases). Germline V lookup: CDR1 SNHLY, CDR2 FYNNEI. This CDR3 contains 14 residues. Trimming took 7 bases from V and 7 from J, leaving 17 bases between them.

This clonotype has ten or more counts. The chain couples TRBV28 to TRBJ2-7; D not resolved. The CDR3 is made up of 13 amino acids. Trimming removed 2 bases at V and 3 bases at J, with 8 bases between. Germline CDR1 and CDR2: MDHEN and SYDVKM. The CDR3 sequence: CASSLTDFYEQYF. CDR3 sequence (DNA): TGTGCCAGCAGTTTAACGGATTTCTACGAGCAGTACTTC.

The V and J genes are TRBV14 and TRBJ2-3; D gene uncertain. The CDR3 contains 13 residues. V was pared by 4 bases and J by 6 bases, with 11 bases between. Germline CDR1 and CDR2: SGHDN and FVKESK. This CDR3 reads CASSLFFGDTQYF. As DNA, the CDR3 is TGTGCCAGCAGCCTATTTTTCGGGGATACGCAGTATTTT.

This clonotype was seen many times. The rearrangement uses TRBV28 and TRBJ1-2, with D unclear. Trimming took off 2 bases at V and 7 bases at J, with 11 bases between the two ends. CDR1 and CDR2 (germline): MDHEN, SYDVKM. The CDR3 has 13 residues. This chain's CDR3 is CASSLTNYPGYTF. CDR3 bases: TGTGCCAGCAGTTTAACCAATTACCCTGGCTACACCTTC.

This clonotype was found a few times. The chain joins TRBV6-2 or TRBV6-3 to TRBJ1-1, with D perhaps TRBD1 (5 bases). The CDR3 runs to 16 residues. Germline CDR1 and CDR2: MNHEY and SVGEGT. Trimming took 4 bases from V and 4 from J, leaving 19 bases between them. Here the CDR3 reads CASSWPPGPLGTEAFF. The CDR3 nucleotides are TGTGCCAGCAGTTGGCCCCCGGGACCCTTGGGCACTGAAGCTTTCTTT.

This clonotype was observed many times. This sequence joins TRBV2 and TRBJ2-2; no clear D gene. This CDR3 spans 16 amino acids. V lost 6 bases and J lost 0, with 14 bases in between. CDR1 is SNHLY and CDR2 is FYNNEI in the germline V gene. CDR3 nucleotides: TGTGCCAGCAGGGGCGGTTTACTTTCGAACACCGGGGAGCTGTTTTTT. As protein: CASRGGLLSNTGELFF.

The sample holds many counts of this clonotype. The V gene is TRBV6-1, the J gene TRBJ2-2; no clear D. The CDR3 is 13 residues long. The germline gives CDR1 MNHNS, CDR2 SASEGT. The V end lost 4 bases, the J end lost 6 bases, and 9 bases lay between the germline ends. In nucleotides, the CDR3 is TGTGCCAGCAGTGCTGGGTACCCCGGGGAGCTGTTTTTT. This codes for CASSAGYPGELFF.

This clonotype was detected a few times. The gene calls are TRBV12-3 or TRBV12-4 and TRBJ2-7, with D possibly being TRBD2 (5 bases). This CDR3 contains 13 residues. Trimming cost V 2 bases and J 6 bases, with 11 bases left between them. This chain's CDR3 is CASSLISRGEQYF. CDR3 DNA: TGTGCCAGCAGTTTAATATCTCGGGGCGAGCAGTACTTC.

The chain couples TRBV19 to TRBJ1-5, with TRBD1 matching 9 bases. Trimming removed 1 base from V and 7 bases from J; junction bases left unmatched: 8. CDR1 is LNHDA, CDR2 SQIVND, per germline (reference sequence). The CDR3 covers 16 residues. The CDR3 spells CASSIVGTGQGQPQHF. The CDR3 nucleotides read TGTGCCAGTAGTATAGTTGGGACAGGGCAGGGACAGCCCCAGCATTTT.

This clonotype was counted ten times or more. The DNA for the CDR3 is TGTGCCAGCAGTGATACCGGGACTAGCGGCTCCTACGAGCAGTACTTC. Protein sequence: CASSDTGTSGSYEQYF. The V and J genes are TRBV12-3 or TRBV12-4 and TRBJ2-7, with TRBD2 identical over 11 bases. The CDR3 extends over 16 amino acids. Losses at the gene ends were 5 bases for V and 0 bases for J; bases not matched to a gene: 6.

This clonotype came up many times. The rearrangement links TRBV29-1 to TRBJ2-7; D is ambiguous. Trimming removed 4 bases at V and 2 bases at J, with 9 bases between. The CDR3 loop spans 12 amino acids. CDR1 and CDR2 from the germline V gene are SQVTM and ANQGSEA. The chain's CDR3 is CSVVGQAYEQYF. As DNA, the CDR3 is TGCAGCGTTGTGGGTCAGGCCTACGAGCAGTACTTC.

This chain connects TRBV4-3 to TRBJ1-2, with 7 bases aligning to TRBD1. Unmatched junction bases numbered 5, after V lost 4 bases and J lost 6 bases. CDR3 length equals 13 residues. Germline CDR1 is LGHNA and CDR2 is YSLEER. Here the CDR3 reads CASSPQGGNGYTF. In DNA form, the CDR3 reads TGCGCCAGCAGCCCTCAGGGGGGAAATGGCTACACCTTC.

This clonotype was observed at least ten times. This sequence joins TRBV25-1 and TRBJ2-7; no firm D call. Trimming removed 4 bases at V and 3 bases at J, with 10 bases between. The germline V gene encodes CDR1 MGHDK and CDR2 SYGVNS. This CDR3 region has 13 residues. Written as DNA, the CDR3 is TGTGCCAGCAGTGGATATGACCACTACGAGCAGTACTTC. This gives the protein CASSGYDHYEQYF.

This clonotype has a count of ten or more. V gene TRBV7-8 combines with J gene TRBJ2-1; 8 bases align to TRBD2. J lost 1 base, V lost 3 bases, and 8 bases had no gene match. CDR3 length: 17 amino acids. Per the germline V gene, CDR1 is SGHVS and CDR2 is FQNEAQ. Here the CDR3 DNA reads TGTGCCAGCAGCTTCCCCAGGCGGGAGGAATCCTACAATGAGCAGTTCTTC. It specifies CASSFPRREESYNEQFF.